The 5 T cell receptor beta chains below were found in one sample sequenced in a study of control samples from healthy donors and cancer patients. The data were produced by immunoSEQ multiplex PCR, yet TCRdb's version contains in-frame clones alone and is incomplete. This table has 120,000 or so clones, 80% to 95% appearing once. The sample comprised blood. Receptors were obtained from a man aged 18 to 29 in good health.

The chain uses TRBV10-3 and TRBJ1-6, with TRBD1 as a possible D gene (5 bases). Between the trimmed V and J ends, which lost 5 bases and 2 bases, there was a span of 7 bases. The germline V gene encodes CDR1 ENHRY and CDR2 SYGVKD. This CDR3 region has 14 residues. The CDR3 DNA is TGTGCCATCAGTACGGACACCTATAATTCACCCCTCCACTTT. This codes for CAISTDTYNSPLHF.

The chain combines TRBV30 with TRBJ1-5; D is possibly TRBD1 (5 bases). Per the germline V gene, CDR1 is GTSNPN and CDR2 is SVGIG (reference sequence). Trimming removed 2 bases at V and 5 bases at J, with 7 bases between. This CDR3 is 12 amino acids long. The CDR3 here is CAWSRGDQPQHF. DNA of the CDR3: TGTGCCTGGAGTCGGGGGGATCAGCCCCAGCATTTT.

This clone was recorded once. The V gene is TRBV6-6, the J gene TRBJ1-2, with 7 bases lining up with TRBD1. CDR1 MNHNY and CDR2 SVGAGI come from the germline V gene (reference sequence). The CDR3 length is 14 residues. The trim removed 5 bases at V and 5 bases at J, leaving 8 bases unmatched. The CDR3 sequence: CASSDIKTGYGYTF. For the CDR3, the DNA is TGTGCCAGCAGTGATATTAAGACAGGGTATGGCTACACCTTC.

The chain is built from TRBV29-1 and TRBJ1-4; D remains unclear. Germline V CDR1 and CDR2: SQVTM, ANQGSEA. The V and J ends lost 7 bases and 8 bases respectively, with 17 bases between them. This CDR3 has 13 amino acids. The CDR3 loop is CSAARAIEEKLFF. CDR3 DNA sequence: TGCAGCGCCGCGCGGGCCATAGAGGAAAAACTGTTTTTT.

CDR3 in DNA: TGTGCCAGCAGCTCGACAGGCCTAAATGAAAAACTGTTTTTT. It codes for CASSSTGLNEKLFF. V and J are TRBV5-6 and TRBJ1-4, with a weak D call TRBD1 (6 bases). This CDR3 has 14 amino acids. Per the germline V gene, CDR1 is SGHDT and CDR2 is YYEEEE. The germline V and J ends were trimmed by 3 bases and 5 bases, with 11 bases remaining between them.